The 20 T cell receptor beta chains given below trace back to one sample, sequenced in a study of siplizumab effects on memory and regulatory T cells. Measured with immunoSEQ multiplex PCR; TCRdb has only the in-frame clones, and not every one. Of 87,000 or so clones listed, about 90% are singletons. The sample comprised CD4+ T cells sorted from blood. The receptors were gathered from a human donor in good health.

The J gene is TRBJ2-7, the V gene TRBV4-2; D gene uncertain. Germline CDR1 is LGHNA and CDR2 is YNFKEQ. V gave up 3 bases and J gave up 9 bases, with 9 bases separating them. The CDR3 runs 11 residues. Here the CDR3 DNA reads TGTGCCAGCAGCCAGGGCGCCGGGCAGTACTTC. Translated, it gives CASSQGAGQYF.

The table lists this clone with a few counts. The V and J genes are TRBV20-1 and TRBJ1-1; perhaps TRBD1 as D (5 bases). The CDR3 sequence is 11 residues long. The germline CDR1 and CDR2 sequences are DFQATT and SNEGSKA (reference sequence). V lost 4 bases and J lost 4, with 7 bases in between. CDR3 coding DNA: TGCAGTGCTAACGGGGGCACTGAAGCTTTCTTT. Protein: CSANGGTEAFF.

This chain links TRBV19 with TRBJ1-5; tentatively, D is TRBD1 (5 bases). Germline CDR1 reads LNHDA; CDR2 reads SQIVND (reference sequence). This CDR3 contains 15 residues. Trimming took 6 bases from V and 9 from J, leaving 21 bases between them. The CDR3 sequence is CASSPGRAPSRPQHF. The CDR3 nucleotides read TGTGCCAGTAGCCCGGGACGGGCCCCATCAAGGCCCCAGCATTTT.

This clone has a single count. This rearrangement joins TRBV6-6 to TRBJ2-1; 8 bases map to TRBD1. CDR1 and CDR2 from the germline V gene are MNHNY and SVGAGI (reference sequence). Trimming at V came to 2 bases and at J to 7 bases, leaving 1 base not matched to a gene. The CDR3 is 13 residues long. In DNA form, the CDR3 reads TGTGCCAGCAGTTACGGACAGGGTAATGAGCAGTTCTTC. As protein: CASSYGQGNEQFF.

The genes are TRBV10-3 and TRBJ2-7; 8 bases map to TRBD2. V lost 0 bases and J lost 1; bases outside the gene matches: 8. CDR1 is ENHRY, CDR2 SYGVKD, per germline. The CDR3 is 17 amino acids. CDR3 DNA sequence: TGTGCCATCAGTGAGTCCTATCCGGGAGGGGGTTCCTACGAGCAGTACTTC. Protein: CAISESYPGGGSYEQYF.

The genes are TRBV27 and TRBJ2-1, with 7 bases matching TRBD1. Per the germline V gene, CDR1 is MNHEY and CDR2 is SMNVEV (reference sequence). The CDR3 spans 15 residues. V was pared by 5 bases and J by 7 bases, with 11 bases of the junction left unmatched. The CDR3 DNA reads TGTGCCAGCAGTCCCTACCGGGACAGACCTAATGAGCAGTTCTTC. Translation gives CASSPYRDRPNEQFF.

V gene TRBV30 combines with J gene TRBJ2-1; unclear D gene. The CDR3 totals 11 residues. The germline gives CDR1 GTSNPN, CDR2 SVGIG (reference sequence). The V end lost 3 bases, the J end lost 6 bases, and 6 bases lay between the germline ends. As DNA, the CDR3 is TGTGCCTGGAGCCTAGTCAATGAGCAGTTCTTC. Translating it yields CAWSLVNEQFF.

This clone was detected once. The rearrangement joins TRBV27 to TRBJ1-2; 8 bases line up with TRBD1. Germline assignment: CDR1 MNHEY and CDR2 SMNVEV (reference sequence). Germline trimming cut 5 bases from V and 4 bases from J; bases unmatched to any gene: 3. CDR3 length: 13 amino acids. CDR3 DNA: TGTGCCAGCAGTCAGGACAGGGTCTATGGCTACACCTTC. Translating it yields CASSQDRVYGYTF.

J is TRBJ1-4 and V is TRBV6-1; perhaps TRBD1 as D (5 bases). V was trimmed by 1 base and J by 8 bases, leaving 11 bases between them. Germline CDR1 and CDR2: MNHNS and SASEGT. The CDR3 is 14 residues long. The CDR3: CASSEGQGSEKLFF. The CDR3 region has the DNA TGTGCCAGCAGTGAAGGGCAGGGTTCCGAAAAACTGTTTTTT.

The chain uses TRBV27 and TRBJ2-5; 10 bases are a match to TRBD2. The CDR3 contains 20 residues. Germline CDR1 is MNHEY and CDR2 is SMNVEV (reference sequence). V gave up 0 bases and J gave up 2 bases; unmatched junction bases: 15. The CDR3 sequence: CASSLSSRGRAGGIQETQYF. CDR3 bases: TGTGCCAGCAGTTTATCCTCCCGAGGGCGAGCGGGAGGGATACAAGAGACCCAGTACTTC.

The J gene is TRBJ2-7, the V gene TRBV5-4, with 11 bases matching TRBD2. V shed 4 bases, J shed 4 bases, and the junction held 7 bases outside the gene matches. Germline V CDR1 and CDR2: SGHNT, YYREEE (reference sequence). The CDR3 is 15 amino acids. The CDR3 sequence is CASSPTSGSNYEQYF. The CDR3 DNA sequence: TGTGCCAGCAGCCCCACTAGCGGGAGTAATTACGAGCAGTACTTC.

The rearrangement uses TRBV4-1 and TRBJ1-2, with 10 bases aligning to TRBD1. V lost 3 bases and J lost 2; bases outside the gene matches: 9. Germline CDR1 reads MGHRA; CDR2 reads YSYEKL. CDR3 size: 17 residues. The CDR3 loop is CASSHLVGQGENYGYTF. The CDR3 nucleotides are TGCGCCAGCAGCCACCTGGTTGGACAGGGGGAGAACTATGGCTACACCTTC.

This chain's CDR3 is CASSLMTGENTEAFF. Written as DNA, the CDR3 is TGTGCCAGTAGCCTTATGACAGGGGAGAACACTGAAGCTTTCTTT. The J gene is TRBJ1-1, the V gene TRBV19, with TRBD1 matching 8 bases. V trimming: 6 bases; J trimming: 1 base; junction bases outside the gene matches: 7. This CDR3 comprises 15 residues. Germline V gives CDR1 LNHDA, CDR2 SQIVND (reference sequence).

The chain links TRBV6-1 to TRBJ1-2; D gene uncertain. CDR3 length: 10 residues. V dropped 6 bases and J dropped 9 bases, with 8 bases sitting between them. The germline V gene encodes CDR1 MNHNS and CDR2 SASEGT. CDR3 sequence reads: CASRGVSYTF. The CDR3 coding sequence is TGTGCCAGCAGGGGTGTGAGCTACACCTTC.

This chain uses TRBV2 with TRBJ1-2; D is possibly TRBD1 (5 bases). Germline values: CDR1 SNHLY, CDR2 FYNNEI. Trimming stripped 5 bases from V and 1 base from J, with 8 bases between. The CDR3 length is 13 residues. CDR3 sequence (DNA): TGTGCCAGCAGTCCTGACAGTAACTATGGCTACACCTTC. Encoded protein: CASSPDSNYGYTF.

CDR3 coding DNA: TGTGCCAGCAGCCGCGGATTTTCCTACGAGCAGTACTTC. This sequence encodes CASSRGFSYEQYF. The rearrangement links TRBV7-6 to TRBJ2-7; D gene uncertain. The CDR3 runs 13 residues. CDR1 SGHVS and CDR2 FNYEAQ come from the germline V gene. Trimming took 5 bases from V and 1 from J, leaving 9 bases between them.

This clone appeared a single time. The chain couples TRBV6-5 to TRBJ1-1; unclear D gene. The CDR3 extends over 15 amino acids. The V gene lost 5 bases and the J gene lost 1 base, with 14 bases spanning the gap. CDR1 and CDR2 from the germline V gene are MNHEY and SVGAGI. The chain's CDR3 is CASSPNRRENTEAFF. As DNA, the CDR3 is TGTGCCAGCAGTCCTAATCGTAGGGAGAACACTGAAGCTTTCTTT.

CDR3 region: CASRIAGANTGELFF. The CDR3 bases are TGTGCCAGCAGAATAGCGGGAGCGAACACCGGGGAGCTGTTTTTT. The chain joins TRBV6-5 to TRBJ2-2, with 9 bases lining up with TRBD2. The CDR3 is 15 amino acids. Germline V gives CDR1 MNHEY, CDR2 SVGAGI. Losses at the gene ends were 6 bases for V and 0 bases for J; bases not matched to a gene: 2.

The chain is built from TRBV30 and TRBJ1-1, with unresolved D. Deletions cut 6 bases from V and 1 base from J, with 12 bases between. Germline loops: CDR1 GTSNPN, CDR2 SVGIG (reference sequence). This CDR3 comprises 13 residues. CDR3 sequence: CACKGGGNTEAFF. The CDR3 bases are TGTGCCTGCAAAGGTGGAGGGAACACTGAAGCTTTCTTT.

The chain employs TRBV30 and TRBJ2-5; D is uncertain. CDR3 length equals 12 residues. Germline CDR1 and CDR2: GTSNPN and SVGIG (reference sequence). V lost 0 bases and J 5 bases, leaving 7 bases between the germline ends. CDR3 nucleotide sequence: TGTGCCTGGAGTGTACGTTTGGAGACCCAGTACTTC. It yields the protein CAWSVRLETQYF.